The clone carrying this TCR beta chain was seen ten or more times. Its cognate antigen is unknown. Between the trimmed V and J ends, which lost 2 bases and 4 bases, there was a span of 14 bases. This CDR3 has 15 residues. The sample belongs to a study of regulatory T cells in long-lasting Graves disease. Study findings and constraints: Persistent disease was characterized by preferential usage of TRBV28, TRBJ1-2 and TRBJ2-5.

As for time point: persistent/refractory GD, antithyroid drugs over 5 years with positive TRAb. RNA isolated from PBMCs was used to make the TCR library. Combining iRepertoire HTBI primers with Arm-PCR of CDR3 regions, the authors built TCR beta libraries. The authors' processing: In the combined samples, 50 to 75 TRBV and more than twelve TRBJ segments were identified. TCRdb re-called the multiplex PCR reads with MiXCR, one entry per CDR3 protein. The V and J calls and clone size are TCRdb's, not the authors'. The repertoire includes roughly 400,000 distinct CDR3 sequences, about 21% of them detected once, and 14% sits in the top ten.

The chain has TRBV12-3 or TRBV12-4 and TRBJ1-2, with a weak D call TRBD1 (5 bases). The TCR was taken from a female donor with Graves disease. The sample was peripheral blood mononuclear cells (PBMCs), taken when the disease was refractory, from a patient treated with antithyroid drugs. CDR3 region: CASSLTRGGGYGYTF. The CDR3 nucleotides are TGTGCCAGCAGTTTAACGCGGGGGGGAGGCTATGGCTACACCTTC.